This entry features one T cell receptor beta chain sequence. The record originates from a study of cytotoxic CD8 clonotypes in ibrutinib-treated CLL. Study information: Response sampling came at median about a year of treatment, ranging about 6 to 40 months.

Data came from immunoSEQ multiplex PCR; TCRdb stores just in-frame clones and leaves some out. The sample lists 300,000 to 400,000 clones; roughly 67% were seen once. CDR3 length: 16 residues. With V trimmed by 5 bases and J by 8 bases, 14 bases remained unmatched. Germline CDR1 reads SGHAT; CDR2 reads FQDESV (reference sequence). The sequencing used PBMCs, collected after 36 months of ibrutinib treatment. The clonotype originates from a human donor with chronic lymphocytic leukemia. The chain joins TRBV11-1 to TRBJ2-3, with 9 bases aligning to TRBD1. In nucleotides, the CDR3 is TGTGCCAGCAGCGTACGAACCGGGACAGGGTTGGGTACGCAGTATTTT. It codes for CASSVRTGTGLGTQYF.